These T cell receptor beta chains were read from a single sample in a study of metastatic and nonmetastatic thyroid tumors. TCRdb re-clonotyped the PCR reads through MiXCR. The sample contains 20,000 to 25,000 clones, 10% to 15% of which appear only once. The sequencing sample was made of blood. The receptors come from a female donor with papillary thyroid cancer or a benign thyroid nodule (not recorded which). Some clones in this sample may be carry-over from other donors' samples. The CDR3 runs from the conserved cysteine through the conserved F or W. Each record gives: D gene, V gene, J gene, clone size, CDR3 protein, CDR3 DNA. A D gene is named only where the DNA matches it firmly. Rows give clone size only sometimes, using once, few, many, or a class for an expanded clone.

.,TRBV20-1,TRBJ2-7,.,CSARVRQAYEQYF,TGCAGTGCTAGAGTGCGCCAGGCCTACGAGCAGTACTTC
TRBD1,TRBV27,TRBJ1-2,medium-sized,CASSLSSVTGIHYGYTF,TGTGCCAGCAGTTTATCGTCGGTGACAGGGATCCACTATGGCTACACCTTC
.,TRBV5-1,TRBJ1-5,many,CASSLAGHLNQPQHF,TGCGCCAGCAGCTTGGCAGGACATTTAAATCAGCCCCAGCATTTT
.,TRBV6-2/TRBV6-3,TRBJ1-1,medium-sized,CASSYRLGAFF,TGTGCCAGCAGTTACCGTTTAGGAGCTTTCTTT
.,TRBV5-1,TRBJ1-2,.,CASSPDGGGYGYTF,TGCGCCAGCAGCCCGGACGGCGGGGGGTATGGCTACACCTTC
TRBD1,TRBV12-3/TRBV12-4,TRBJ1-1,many,CASRLQGGRNTEAFF,TGTGCCAGCAGACTACAGGGGGGGAGAAACACTGAAGCTTTCTTT
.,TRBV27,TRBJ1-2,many,CASSLAGNGYTF,TGTGCCAGCAGCTTAGCAGGAAATGGCTACACCTTC
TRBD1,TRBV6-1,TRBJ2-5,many,CASSEDRGVETQYF,TGTGCCAGCAGTGAGGACAGGGGGGTAGAGACCCAGTACTTC
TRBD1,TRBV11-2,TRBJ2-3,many,CASSSGRDRLTDTQYF,TGTGCCAGCAGCTCCGGTAGGGACAGGCTAACAGATACGCAGTATTTT
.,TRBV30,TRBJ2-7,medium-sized,CAWSVAGGSEQYF,TGTGCCTGGAGTGTAGCTGGAGGGAGCGAGCAGTACTTC
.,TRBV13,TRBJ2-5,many,CASSLGAGQETQYF,TGTGCCAGCAGCTTAGGGGCAGGACAAGAGACCCAGTACTTC
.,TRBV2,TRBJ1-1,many,CASSGGRVGRKNTEAFF,TGTGCCAGCAGTGGCGGAAGGGTGGGTAGGAAGAACACTGAAGCTTTCTTT
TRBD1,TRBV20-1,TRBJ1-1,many,CSAPGQVNTEAFF,TGCAGTGCCCCGGGACAGGTCAACACTGAAGCTTTCTTT
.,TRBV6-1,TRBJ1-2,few,CASIFRGGSYTF,TGTGCCAGCATATTCCGCGGGGGGAGCTACACCTTC
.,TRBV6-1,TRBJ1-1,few,CASRAGAHVNTEAFF,TGTGCCAGCAGAGCAGGGGCGCACGTTAACACTGAAGCTTTCTTT
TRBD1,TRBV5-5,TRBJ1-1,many,CASSLEWRTGVTFF,TGTGCCAGCAGCTTGGAATGGAGGACAGGGGTAACTTTCTTT
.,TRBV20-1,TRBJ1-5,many,CSARDRYGVLQPQHF,TGCAGTGCTAGAGATCGGTACGGGGTCCTTCAGCCCCAGCATTTT
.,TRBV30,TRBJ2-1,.,CAWSVGLYNEQFF,TGTGCCTGGAGTGTAGGGCTATACAATGAGCAGTTCTTC
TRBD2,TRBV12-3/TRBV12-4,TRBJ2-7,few,CASSPMGGRLDEQYF,TGTGCCAGCAGCCCAATGGGCGGGAGGCTCGACGAGCAGTACTTC
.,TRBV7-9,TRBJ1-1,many,CASSLSTEAFF,TGTGCCAGCAGCTTAAGCACTGAAGCTTTCTTT
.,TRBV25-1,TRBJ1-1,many,CASSEALGAGRRITEAFF,TGTGCCAGCAGTGAAGCCCTCGGGGCAGGGAGGAGAATCACTGAAGCTTTCTTT
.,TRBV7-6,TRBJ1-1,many,CASSLEAGNTEAFF,TGTGCCAGCAGTCTTGAGGCCGGCAACACTGAAGCTTTCTTT
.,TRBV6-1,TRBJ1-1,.,CASSEAGHLNTEAFF,TGTGCCAGCAGTGAAGCGGGACACCTGAACACTGAAGCTTTCTTT
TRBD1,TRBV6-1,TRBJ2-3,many,CATMNRGQSDTQYF,TGTGCCACTATGAACAGGGGGCAGTCAGATACGCAGTATTTT
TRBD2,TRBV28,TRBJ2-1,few,CASSTRGEGYNEQFF,TGTGCCAGCAGTACCCGGGGGGAGGGCTACAATGAGCAGTTCTTC
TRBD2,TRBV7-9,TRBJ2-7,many,CASSARLAVVYEQYF,TGTGCCAGCAGCGCGAGACTAGCGGTCGTATACGAGCAGTACTTC
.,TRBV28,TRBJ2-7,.,CASSWPSPIERYF,TGTGCCAGCAGTTGGCCATCTCCAATCGAGCGGTACTTC
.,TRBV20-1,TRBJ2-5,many,CSASGSWEETQYF,TGCAGTGCTTCTGGATCGTGGGAGGAGACCCAGTACTTC
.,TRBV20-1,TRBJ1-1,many,CSAPASGLTNTEAFF,TGCAGTGCCCCTGCAAGCGGACTGACGAACACTGAAGCTTTCTTT
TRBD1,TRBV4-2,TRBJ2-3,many,CASSQTTGTHSVTDTQYF,TGTGCCAGCAGCCAAACGACAGGGACCCATTCTGTTACAGATACGCAGTATTTT
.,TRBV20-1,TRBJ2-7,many,CSARSLAEPYEQYF,TGCAGTGCTAGAAGTTTAGCGGAACCCTACGAGCAGTACTTC
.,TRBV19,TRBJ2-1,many,CASSIWPHNEQFF,TGTGCCAGTAGTATCTGGCCGCACAATGAGCAGTTCTTC
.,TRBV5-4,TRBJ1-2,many,CASSLDPTENYGYTF,TGTGCCAGCAGCTTGGATCCGACAGAAAACTATGGCTACACCTTC
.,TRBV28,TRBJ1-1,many,CASSFLGLEAFF,TGTGCCAGCAGTTTTTTAGGCCTTGAAGCTTTCTTT
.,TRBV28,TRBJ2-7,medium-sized,CASSWTDIPYEQYF,TGTGCCAGCAGTTGGACAGATATCCCCTACGAGCAGTACTTC
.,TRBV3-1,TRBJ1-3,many,CASSQVGRAGNTIYF,TGTGCCAGCAGCCAGGTCGGGAGGGCTGGAAACACCATATATTTT
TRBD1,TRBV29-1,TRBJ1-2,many,CSVDRGNYGYTF,TGCAGCGTCGACAGGGGGAACTATGGCTACACCTTC
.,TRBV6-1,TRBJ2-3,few,CASSEVPGQADTQYF,TGTGCCAGCAGTGAAGTGCCTGGGCAGGCAGATACGCAGTATTTT
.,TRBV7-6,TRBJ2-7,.,CASSLRVWGHGDEQYF,TGTGCCAGCAGCCTCAGAGTATGGGGACATGGGGACGAGCAGTACTTC
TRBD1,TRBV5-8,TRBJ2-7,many,CASSDRDLYEQYF,TGTGCCAGCAGCGACAGGGATCTGTACGAGCAGTACTTC
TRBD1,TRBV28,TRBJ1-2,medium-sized,CASHFEGQSYGYTF,TGTGCCAGTCATTTTGAGGGACAGAGCTATGGCTACACCTTC
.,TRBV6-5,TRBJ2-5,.,CASAGGRETQYF,TGTGCCAGCGCTGGGGGCCGAGAGACCCAGTACTTC
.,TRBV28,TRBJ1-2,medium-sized,CASSPGASRGYTF,TGTGCCAGCAGTCCCGGAGCCTCGCGAGGCTACACCTTC
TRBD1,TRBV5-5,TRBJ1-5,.,CVSSFRDRGQPQHF,TGTGTCAGCAGCTTTCGGGACAGGGGTCAGCCCCAGCATTTT
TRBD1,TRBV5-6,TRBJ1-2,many,CASSPWGQTFSYGYTF,TGTGCCAGCAGCCCCTGGGGACAGACATTCAGCTATGGCTACACCTTC
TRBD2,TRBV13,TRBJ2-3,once,CASSLGFLAGAADTQYF,TGTGCCAGCAGCTTAGGTTTCCTAGCGGGAGCTGCAGATACGCAGTATTTT
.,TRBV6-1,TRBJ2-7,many,CASSHDGLSYEQYF,TGTGCCAGCAGCCACGACGGACTCTCCTACGAGCAGTACTTC
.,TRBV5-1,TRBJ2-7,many,CASSLGGAHEQYF,TGCGCCAGCAGCTTGGGGGGGGCACACGAGCAGTACTTC
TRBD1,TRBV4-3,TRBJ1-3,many,CASSQGQGPGNTIYF,TGCGCCAGCAGCCAAGGACAGGGGCCTGGAAACACCATATATTTT
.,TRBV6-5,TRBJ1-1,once,CASSYSTDRNTEALF,TGTGCCAGCAGTTACTCAACCGACAGGAACACTGAAGCTCTCTTT
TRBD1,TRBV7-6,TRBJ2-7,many,CASSLAPGQGYEQYF,TGTGCCAGCAGCTTAGCGCCAGGACAGGGATACGAGCAGTACTTC
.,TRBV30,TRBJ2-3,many,CAWRGDTQYF,TGTGCCTGGAGGGGGGATACGCAGTATTTT